This T cell receptor beta chain was captured in a study of radiotherapy plus CTLA-4 blockade in lung cancer. Data came from immunoSEQ multiplex PCR; TCRdb stores just in-frame clones and leaves some out. The sample holds roughly 51,000 clones; about 86% are singletons and the top ten take 17%. The sequences come from peripheral blood, collected from a patient treated with radiotherapy plus ipilimumab. The receptor comes from a human donor with non-small cell lung cancer that progressed on radiotherapy plus ipilimumab. Some clones in this sample may be carry-over from other donors' samples.

The CDR3 region has the DNA TGCGCCAGCAGTGACGCGAGGCAGGGTGCAGATACGCAGTATTTT. Its translation is CASSDARQGADTQYF. V gene TRBV10-1 combines with J gene TRBJ2-3; tentatively, D is TRBD1 (5 bases). Deletions cut 3 bases from V and 4 bases from J, with 14 bases between. This CDR3 comprises 15 residues. The germline gives CDR1 WNHNN, CDR2 SYGVQD (reference sequence).